This T cell receptor (beta chain) emerged from a study of identical twins. Healthy Caucasians were all of the donors. Germline V gives CDR1 DFQATT, CDR2 SNEGSKA (reference sequence). This CDR3 spans 13 amino acids. V was clipped by 3 bases and J by 4 bases, with 12 bases between them. A universal primer site arose from template switching, and cDNA bore unique molecular identifiers. Via MiXCR, TCRdb re-called the 5' RACE reads, giving one row per CDR3 protein. The repertoire has 550,000 to 800,000 distinct CDR3 sequences, roughly 7.2% of them found once; the top ten carry 1.6%. This same sample was also part of a study on yellow fever vaccine responses in identical twins.

The receptor was derived from a young woman in good health. The sample taken for sequencing was PBMCs. The gene calls are TRBV20-1 and TRBJ2-5, with TRBD2 as a possible D gene (6 bases). In DNA form, the CDR3 reads TGCAGTGCTAGTAGAGTCGGGGGAGAGACCCAGTACTTC. Translating gives CSASRVGGETQYF.